These 26 T cell receptor beta chains originate from one sample sequenced in a study of T cells after yellow fever vaccination. TCRdb used MiXCR to reprocess the 5' RACE reads, holding one entry per CDR3 protein. The table has about 320,000 distinct CDR3 sequences, around 6.8% seen once. The specimen was PBMCs, collected roughly 47 days after the first yellow fever vaccination. The receptors come from a man younger than 35 who received the YFV17D yellow fever vaccine.

The rearrangement joins TRBV10-3 to TRBJ2-6; D is perhaps TRBD1 (6 bases). The V end was cut by 11 bases, the J end by 6 bases, with 32 bases between. Looked up from germline, CDR1 is ENHRY and CDR2 is SYGVKD. The CDR3 has 19 amino acids. CDR3 region: CAAPTCGRGYPREANVLTF. CDR3 nucleotides: TGTGCCGCCCCCACCTGTGGCAGGGGTTATCCCCGGGAGGCCAACGTCCTGACTTTC.

This clonotype was recorded many times. CDR3 protein: CAWSGGPGGGYTF. In DNA form, the CDR3 reads TGTGCCTGGAGTGGAGGACCGGGCGGTGGCTACACCTTC. The V and J genes are TRBV30 and TRBJ1-2; unclear D gene. The CDR3 length is 13 residues. Trimming cost V 1 base and J 7 bases, with 13 bases left between them. Germline V lookup: CDR1 GTSNPN, CDR2 SVGIG (reference sequence).

This clonotype has more than one count but fewer than ten. This rearrangement joins TRBV7-2 to TRBJ2-3; tentatively, D is TRBD1 (5 bases). The CDR3 has 15 residues. In germline, CDR1 is SGHTA, CDR2 FQGNSA. Trimming removed 5 bases at V and 1 base at J, with 13 bases between. The CDR3 is CASSTSGHGTDTQYF. CDR3 sequence (DNA): TGTGCCAGCAGCACCTCAGGGCACGGCACAGATACGCAGTATTTT.

This sequence joins TRBV7-8 and TRBJ2-2; TRBD1 agrees at 8 bases. The CDR3 loop spans 16 amino acids. V trimming: 5 bases; J trimming: 3 bases; junction bases outside the gene matches: 8. Germline lookup yields CDR1 SGHVS and CDR2 FQNEAQ. CDR3: CASSHRRGHYTGELFF. Written as DNA, the CDR3 is TGTGCCAGCAGCCATCGCAGGGGGCATTACACCGGGGAGCTGTTTTTT.

This clonotype occurred many times. CDR3: CSARDPGGSSYEQYV. The CDR3 nucleotides are TGCAGTGCTAGAGACCCGGGGGGGAGCTCCTACGAGCAGTACGTC. The chain employs TRBV20-1 and TRBJ2-7; 8 bases fit TRBD2. The CDR3 is 15 residues long. With 0 bases clipped from V and 0 bases from J, the junction kept 4 bases outside the gene matches. Germline CDR1 is DFQATT and CDR2 is SNEGSKA (reference sequence).

This clonotype was observed a few times. This rearrangement joins TRBV5-1 to TRBJ2-5; 8 bases fit TRBD2. Germline CDR1 is SGHRS and CDR2 is YFSETQ. The trim removed 7 bases at V and 2 bases at J, leaving 1 base unmatched. The CDR3 runs to 12 residues. The CDR3 sequence: CASREGQETQYF. As DNA, the CDR3 is TGCGCCAGCCGGGAGGGGCAAGAGACCCAGTACTTC.

In its sample, this clonotype was seen a few times. This chain joins TRBV6-5 and TRBJ1-1; 8 bases agree with TRBD1. The trim removed 7 bases at V and 2 bases at J, leaving 6 bases unmatched. CDR1 is MNHEY, CDR2 SVGAGI, per germline. The CDR3 runs 14 residues. CDR3: CASINGQGNTEAFF. CDR3 DNA: TGTGCCAGCATTAATGGACAGGGAAACACTGAAGCTTTCTTT.

The V and J genes are TRBV25-1 and TRBJ2-7; D may be TRBD2 (6 bases). CDR1 is MGHDK and CDR2 is SYGVNS in the germline V gene. The CDR3 is 15 amino acids. Trimming removed 6 bases from V and 7 bases from J, with 22 bases in between. CDR3 region: CASSLIDGEVREQYF. The DNA for the CDR3 is TGTGCCAGCAGCCTCATAGATGGGGAGGTAAGAGAGCAGTACTTC.

The sample holds many counts of this clonotype. V is TRBV6-5 and J is TRBJ1-2; the D is unclear. The V gene's germline CDR1 is MNHEY and CDR2 SVGAGI. The CDR3 sequence is 15 residues long. Trimming cost V 0 bases and J 5 bases, with 13 bases left between them. Here the CDR3 reads CASSYSFTELYGYTF. The CDR3, as DNA: TGTGCCAGCAGTTACTCGTTCACGGAGTTATATGGCTACACCTTC.

The sample holds a few counts of this clonotype. This chain connects TRBV6-5 to TRBJ2-3, with TRBD2 identical over 8 bases. The junction had 11 bases not matched to a gene; V was cut back by 7 bases and J by 2 bases. The germline gives CDR1 MNHEY, CDR2 SVGAGI. This CDR3 comprises 16 residues. The CDR3: CASTRSTSGDTDTQYF. DNA for the CDR3: TGTGCCAGCACCCGCTCCACTAGCGGCGACACAGATACGCAGTATTTT.

This clonotype was found many times. The rearrangement links TRBV23-1 to TRBJ2-3; D may be TRBD1 or TRBD2 (5 bases each). TRBV23-1 is flagged as an ORF with uncertain function. V lost 6 bases and J 4 bases, leaving 17 bases between the germline ends. This CDR3 region has 15 residues. For the CDR3, the DNA is TGCGCCAGCAGATATTCCGGGACGCCCGCAGATACGCAGTATTTT. This translates into CASRYSGTPADTQYF.

This clonotype was recorded at least ten times. The chain uses TRBV12-3 or TRBV12-4 and TRBJ1-1; D ambiguous. The V end was cut by 3 bases, the J end by 6 bases, with 5 bases between. There are 11 residues in the CDR3. CDR3 nucleotides: TGTGCCAGCAGTTTCACGCCTGAAGCTTTCTTT. Translation: CASSFTPEAFF.

This clonotype showed up just a few times. V gene TRBV4-1 combines with J gene TRBJ2-1; D uncertain. CDR1 MGHRA and CDR2 YSYEKL come from the germline V gene. With 0 bases removed from V and 4 bases from J, the gap between germline ends came to 13 bases. The CDR3 has 16 amino acids. The CDR3 DNA follows: TGCGCCAGCAGCCAAGAACAATCAGCGCCGTACAATGAGCAGTTCTTC. Protein: CASSQEQSAPYNEQFF.

This clonotype was seen repeatedly, ten times or more. The chain employs TRBV3-1 and TRBJ2-7; TRBD2 matches 8 bases. Germline CDR1 and CDR2: LGHDT and YNNKEL (reference sequence). The CDR3 is made up of 15 amino acids. Trimming removed 3 bases from V and 6 bases from J; junction bases left unmatched: 10. CDR3 coding DNA: TGTGCCAGCAGCCAGGGCGGGGGGACCACCACCGAGCAGTACTTC. This codes for CASSQGGGTTTEQYF.

A few counts support this clonotype. The chain carries TRBV5-1 and TRBJ2-7, with D maybe TRBD1 (5 bases). Germline CDR1 SGHRS, CDR2 YFSETQ. This CDR3 region has 14 residues. Trimming shortened V by 5 bases and J by 1 base, and 13 bases separated the two germline ends. The CDR3 bases are TGCGCCAGCAGTCTCCCGACAGAGTCCTACGAGCAGTACTTC. It specifies CASSLPTESYEQYF.

This clonotype was seen more than once but under ten times. The rearrangement joins TRBV20-1 to TRBJ2-1; 8 bases line up with TRBD2. The CDR3 spans 15 residues. CDR1 is DFQATT, CDR2 SNEGSKA, per germline (reference sequence). Losses at the gene ends were 2 bases for V and 5 bases for J; bases not matched to a gene: 8. CDR3 DNA: TGCAGTGCTAGACGTACGGGGGGGCCCGACAATGAGCAGTTCTTC. The encoded protein is CSARRTGGPDNEQFF.

This clonotype has more than one count but fewer than ten. V is TRBV29-1 and J is TRBJ2-1, with D perhaps matching TRBD2 (7 bases). The germline V gene encodes CDR1 SQVTM and CDR2 ANQGSEA. The CDR3 loop spans 15 amino acids. The V end was cut by 6 bases, the J end by 0 bases, with 15 bases between. Written as DNA, the CDR3 is TGCAGCGTGACGGGGGGCCTCAGCTCCTACAATGAGCAGTTCTTC. Translated, it gives CSVTGGLSSYNEQFF.

The gene calls are TRBV7-2 and TRBJ2-6; the D is unclear. The CDR3 spans 14 residues. Germline V lookup: CDR1 SGHTA, CDR2 FQGNSA. Deletions cut 0 bases from V and 5 bases from J, with 5 bases between. CDR3 bases: TGTGCCAGCAGCTTAGCCGACTGGGCCAACGTCCTGACTTTC. It yields the protein CASSLADWANVLTF.

The chain joins TRBV5-1 to TRBJ2-3, with 13 bases that match TRBD2. The CDR3 consists of 16 residues. CDR1 SGHRS and CDR2 YFSETQ come from the germline V gene. The ends lost 7 bases at V and 2 bases at J; junction bases unmatched: 7. This chain's CDR3 is CASGTGLAGFTDTQYF. CDR3 nucleotides: TGCGCCAGCGGCACGGGACTAGCGGGGTTCACAGATACGCAGTATTTT.

This clonotype was observed a handful of times. The J gene is TRBJ1-2, the V gene TRBV6-5; maybe TRBD1 (5 bases). The ends were cut back, 5 bases at V and 5 bases at J, with 18 bases in the middle. This CDR3 contains 15 residues. CDR1 and CDR2 from the germline V gene are MNHEY and SVGAGI. CDR3 protein: CASSQLGTIWYGYTF. The CDR3 DNA follows: TGTGCCAGCAGTCAGCTCGGGACCATCTGGTATGGCTACACCTTC.

The chain joins TRBV6-1 to TRBJ1-2, with 10 nucleotides matching TRBD1. The ends lost 6 bases at V and 0 bases at J; junction bases unmatched: 4. The CDR3 sequence is 15 residues long. Germline CDR1 is MNHNS and CDR2 is SASEGT. CDR3 nucleotides: TGTGCCAGCAGGGGGACAGGGGTGTCTAACTATGGCTACACCTTC. It yields the protein CASRGTGVSNYGYTF.

This clonotype turned up a few times. The chain couples TRBV5-4 to TRBJ1-2; no clear D gene. Germline V gives CDR1 SGHNT, CDR2 YYREEE (reference sequence). This CDR3 is built from 11 residues. V dropped 5 bases and J dropped 5 bases, with 7 bases sitting between them. CDR3 protein: CASRAEYGYTF. In nucleotides, the CDR3 is TGTGCCAGCAGAGCTGAGTATGGCTACACCTTC.

This clonotype was observed a few times. The CDR3 is CAWTGGAYEQYF. The CDR3 bases are TGTGCCTGGACCGGGGGCGCCTACGAGCAGTACTTC. The rearrangement joins TRBV30 to TRBJ2-7, with D possibly being TRBD1 or TRBD2 (6 bases each). Trimming shortened V by 4 bases and J by 2 bases, and 9 bases separated the two germline ends. Germline V gene sequence: CDR1 GTSNPN, CDR2 SVGIG (reference sequence). This CDR3 has 12 amino acids.

This sequence joins TRBV7-9 and TRBJ2-2, with 9 bases matching TRBD2. From germline, CDR1 is SEHNR and CDR2 FQNEAQ (reference sequence). The V segment lost 0 bases and the J segment 3 bases; nucleotides outside the gene matches: 2. The CDR3 is 16 residues long. CDR3 residues: CASSLAAGGYTGELFF. CDR3 coding DNA: TGTGCCAGCAGCTTAGCTGCGGGGGGGTACACCGGGGAGCTGTTTTTT.

This clonotype showed up just a few times. The genes are TRBV10-3 and TRBJ2-2; 8 bases line up with TRBD2. The germline CDR1 and CDR2 sequences are ENHRY and SYGVKD. The CDR3 totals 16 residues. The junction had 11 bases not matched to a gene; V was cut back by 6 bases and J by 5 bases. The CDR3 protein is CAIRTTSGAGTGELFF. As DNA, the CDR3 is TGTGCCATCAGGACTACTAGCGGAGCTGGGACCGGGGAGCTGTTTTTT.

There are a few counts of this clonotype. This chain uses TRBV28 with TRBJ2-6, with D possibly TRBD2 on 5 matching bases. V lost 3 bases, J lost 2 bases, and 11 bases lay in between. CDR3 length: 16 amino acids. Per germline, CDR1 MDHEN and CDR2 SYDVKM. The CDR3 sequence: CASSFLGSPGANVLTF. Written as DNA, the CDR3 is TGTGCCAGCAGTTTTTTAGGGAGTCCTGGGGCCAACGTCCTGACTTTC.